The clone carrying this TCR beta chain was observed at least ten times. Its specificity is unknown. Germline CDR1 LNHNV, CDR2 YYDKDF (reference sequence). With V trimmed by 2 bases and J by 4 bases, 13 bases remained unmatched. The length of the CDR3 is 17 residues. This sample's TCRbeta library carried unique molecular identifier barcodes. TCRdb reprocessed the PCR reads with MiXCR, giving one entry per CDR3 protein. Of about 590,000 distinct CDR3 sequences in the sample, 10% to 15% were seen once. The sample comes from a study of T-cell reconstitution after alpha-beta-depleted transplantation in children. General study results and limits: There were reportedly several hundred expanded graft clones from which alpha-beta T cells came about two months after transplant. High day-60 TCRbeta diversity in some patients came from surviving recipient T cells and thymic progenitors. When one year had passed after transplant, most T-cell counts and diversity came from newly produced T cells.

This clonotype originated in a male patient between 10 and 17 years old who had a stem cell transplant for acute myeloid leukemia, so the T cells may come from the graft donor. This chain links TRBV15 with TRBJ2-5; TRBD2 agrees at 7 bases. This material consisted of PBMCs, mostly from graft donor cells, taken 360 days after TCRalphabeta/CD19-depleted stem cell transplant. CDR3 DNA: TGTGCCACCAGCAGAACCCTCGGACTAGATGTCAGAGAGACCCAGTACTTC. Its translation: CATSRTLGLDVRETQYF.